This T cell receptor beta chain is drawn from a study of blood T cell repertoires in COVID-19. Study-level background: Researchers got acute and convalescent COVID-19 samples from the United States, Italy and Spain.

In the authors' methods: The authors estimated nucleated cell counts from reference gene primer amplification. Profiled with immunoSEQ multiplex PCR; TCRdb holds only in-frame clones, not every one. V and J calls and clone size come straight from that table; D and trimming were deduced from the DNA. This table holds a few hundred thousand clones, around 83% found once. Those who participated ranged in age from about 18 to 89 years and resided in about two dozen US areas. Cohort 3 recovered donors had two negative PCRs, clearance, or symptom resolution. The CDR3 totals 13 residues. V lost 7 bases and J lost 4, with 12 bases in between. Germline CDR1 reads LNHDA; CDR2 reads SQIVND (reference sequence).

The gene calls are TRBV19 and TRBJ2-3; possibly TRBD2 for D (6 bases). The receptor was derived from a woman aged 45-60 years who had recovered from COVID-19. Sequenced material: PBMCs or T cells enriched from blood (not recorded which). The CDR3 loop reads CASTNGRSDTQYF. The CDR3 nucleotides read TGTGCCAGTACCAACGGGAGATCAGATACGCAGTATTTT.